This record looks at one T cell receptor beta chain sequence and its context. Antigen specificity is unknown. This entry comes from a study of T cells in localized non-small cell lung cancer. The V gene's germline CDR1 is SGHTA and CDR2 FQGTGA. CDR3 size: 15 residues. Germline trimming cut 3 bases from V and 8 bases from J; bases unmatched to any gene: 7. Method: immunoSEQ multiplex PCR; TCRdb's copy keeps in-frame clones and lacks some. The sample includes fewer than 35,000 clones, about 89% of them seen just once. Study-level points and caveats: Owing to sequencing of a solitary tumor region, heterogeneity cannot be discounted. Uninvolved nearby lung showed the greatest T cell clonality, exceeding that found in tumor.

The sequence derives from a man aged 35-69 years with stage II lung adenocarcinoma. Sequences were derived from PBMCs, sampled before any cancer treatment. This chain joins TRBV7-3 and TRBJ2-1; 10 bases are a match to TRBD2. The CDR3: CASSLVAGGGDEQFF. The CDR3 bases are TGTGCCAGCAGCTTGGTAGCGGGAGGAGGGGATGAGCAGTTCTTC.